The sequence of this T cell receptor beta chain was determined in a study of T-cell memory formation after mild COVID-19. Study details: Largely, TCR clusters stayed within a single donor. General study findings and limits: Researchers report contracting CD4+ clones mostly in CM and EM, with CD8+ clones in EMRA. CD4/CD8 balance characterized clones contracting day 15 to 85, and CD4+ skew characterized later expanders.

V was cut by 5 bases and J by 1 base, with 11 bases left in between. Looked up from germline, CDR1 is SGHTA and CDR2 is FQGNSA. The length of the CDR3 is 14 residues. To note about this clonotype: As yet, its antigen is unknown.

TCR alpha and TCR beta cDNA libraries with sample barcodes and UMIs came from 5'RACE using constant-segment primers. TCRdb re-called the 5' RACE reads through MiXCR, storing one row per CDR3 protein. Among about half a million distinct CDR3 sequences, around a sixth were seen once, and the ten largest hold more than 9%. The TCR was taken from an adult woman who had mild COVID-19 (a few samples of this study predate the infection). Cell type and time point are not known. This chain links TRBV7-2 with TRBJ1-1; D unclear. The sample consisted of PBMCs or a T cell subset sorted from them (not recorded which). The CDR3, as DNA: TGTGCCAGCAGCCGTTTATTCGCGAACACTGAAGCTTTCTTT. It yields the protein CASSRLFANTEAFF.